What follows is one T cell receptor (beta chain) and its context. Its matching antigen is unknown. The same CDR3 arises from other DNA sequences in this sample as well. The germline V gene encodes CDR1 SNHLY and CDR2 FYNNEI. V was pared by 8 bases and J by 0 bases, with 7 bases between. The CDR3 spans 12 residues. This sample was taken from a study of shared clonotypes between healthy human individuals. Study overall: Samples came from two female and a few male donors aged 18 to 49. Study findings and constraints: Only blood was sampled; tissue repertoires likely differ. How much donors shared clonotypes was expected to be affected by sequencing depth. Larger richness was generally estimated for naive than memory subsets.

Profiling relied on immunoSEQ multiplex PCR, and the TCRdb table lists in-frame clones only, not all of them. The data show some 2 million clones, with 90% to 95% seen just once and 0.1% to 0.15% held by the top ten. Input material: naive CD4+ T cells sorted from blood. The subset is: CD45RA+ positively selected. The receptor was derived from a man aged 18-30 years in good health. The chain joins TRBV2 to TRBJ1-1, with unresolved D. The CDR3: CASGRMNTEAFF. The CDR3, as DNA: TGTGCCAGCGGGCGTATGAACACTGAAGCTTTCTTT.